These 29 T cell receptor beta chains originate from one sample sequenced in a study of CD8+ T cells in alopecia areata. Treatment described: oral pan-JAK inhibitor, 5-10 mg twice daily. TCR sequencing used cDNA made by reverse transcription of extracted RNA. Measured with immunoSEQ multiplex PCR; TCRdb has only the in-frame clones, and not every one. The repertoire holds fewer than 250,000 clones, with approximately 47% as singletons. The sample in question was CD4+ T cells sorted from blood, obtained around week 36, from a patient treated with tofacitinib. The receptors were gathered from a human donor with alopecia areata.

This chain connects TRBV18 to TRBJ1-1; no clear D. There are 16 residues in the CDR3. Germline V CDR1 and CDR2: KGHSH, LQKENI. Trimming removed 2 bases at V and 0 bases at J, with 13 bases between. The CDR3 DNA reads as TGTGCCAGCTCACCATGGGCCGACGGACTGAACACTGAAGCTTTCTTT. Translating it yields CASSPWADGLNTEAFF.

The V and J genes are TRBV7-2 and TRBJ2-4; the D gene could be TRBD1 or TRBD2 (5 bases each). Per the germline V gene, CDR1 is SGHTA and CDR2 is FQGNSA. The CDR3 runs to 14 residues. The V and J ends lost 5 bases and 5 bases respectively, with 13 bases between them. CDR3 amino acids: CASSPPGRQNIQYF. The CDR3, as DNA: TGTGCCAGCAGCCCTCCGGGGCGGCAAAACATTCAGTACTTC. Supplemented by reference TRBV7-2 and TRBJ2-4, the full variable domain reads GAGVSQSPSNKVTEKGKDVELRCDPISGHTALYWYRQSLGQGLEFLIYFQGNSAPDKSGLPSDRFSAERTGGSVSTLTIQRTQQEDSAVYLCASSPPGRQNIQYFGAGTRLSVL.

V and J are TRBV19 and TRBJ1-5, with D perhaps TRBD1 (5 bases). Germline values: CDR1 LNHDA, CDR2 SQIVND (reference sequence). The CDR3 is 14 amino acids. With 5 bases removed from V and 1 base from J, the gap between germline ends came to 9 bases. The CDR3 DNA reads TGTGCCAGTAGTTTCAGGGAGAGCAATCAGCCCCAGCATTTT. Translated: CASSFRESNQPQHF.

There are a few counts of this clone. The chain couples TRBV29-1 to TRBJ2-7, with TRBD1 identical over 7 bases. Germline CDR1 is SQVTM and CDR2 is ANQGSEA. V lost 7 bases to trimming and J lost 5 bases; unmatched junction nucleotides: 20. This CDR3 region has 16 residues. The CDR3 sequence: CSAGKDRDSGFHEQYF. CDR3 in DNA: TGCAGCGCAGGGAAAGACCGGGACAGTGGATTCCACGAGCAGTACTTC.

This clone turned up a few times. The V and J genes are TRBV5-4 and TRBJ2-3; 9 bases fit TRBD2. The CDR3 spans 18 residues. Germline V gene lookup returns CDR1 SGHNT and CDR2 YYREEE (reference sequence). Germline trimming cut 1 base from V and 0 bases from J; bases unmatched to any gene: 9. Here the CDR3 reads CASSLLPSGMPSTDTQYF. Here the CDR3 DNA reads TGTGCCAGCAGCTTGCTGCCTAGCGGGATGCCTAGCACAGATACGCAGTATTTT.

The V and J genes are TRBV27 and TRBJ1-5, with D hard to call. The V gene's germline CDR1 is MNHEY and CDR2 SMNVEV (reference sequence). The length of the CDR3 is 14 residues. V lost 0 bases to trimming and J lost 1 base, with 4 bases between them. In DNA, the CDR3 is TGTGCCAGCAGTTTATCTGGCAGCAATCAGCCCCAGCATTTT. Amino acids: CASSLSGSNQPQHF.

The chain links TRBV2 to TRBJ2-2; TRBD2 matches at 11 bases. Germline V gives CDR1 SNHLY, CDR2 FYNNEI. This CDR3 has 15 residues. Losses at the gene ends were 6 bases for V and 6 bases for J; bases not matched to a gene: 6. CDR3: CASSLLAGEAGELFF. The CDR3 DNA reads TGTGCCAGCAGCTTACTAGCGGGAGAGGCCGGGGAGCTGTTTTTT. Based on the CDR3 plus reference TRBV2 and TRBJ2-2, the full variable domain is EPEVTQTPSHQVTQMGQEVILRCVPISNHLYFYWYRQILGQKVEFLVSFYNNEISEKSEIFDDQFSVERPDGSNFTLKIRSTKLEDSAMYFCASSLLAGEAGELFFGEGSRLTVL.

The rearrangement joins TRBV5-5 to TRBJ2-7, with D possibly called TRBD1 or TRBD2 (5 bases each). The CDR3 covers 13 residues. V gave up 6 bases and J gave up 0 bases, with 10 bases separating them. Germline CDR1 and CDR2: SGHKS and YYEKEE (reference sequence). CDR3 nucleotide sequence: TGTGCCAGCACCTCAGGGAGCTCCTACGAGCAGTACTTC. This codes for CASTSGSSYEQYF.

This clone turned up a few times. The CDR3 is CASVQGTETQYF. CDR3 bases: TGTGCCAGCGTACAGGGTACGGAGACCCAGTACTTC. This chain connects TRBV28 to TRBJ2-5; the D gene is possibly TRBD1 (6 bases). The germline gives CDR1 MDHEN, CDR2 SYDVKM. CDR3 length equals 12 residues. The ends were cut back, 8 bases at V and 5 bases at J, with 12 bases in the middle.

CDR3 nucleotides: TGTGCCAGCAGTGACATCAGACAGGGTGTCTATGGCTACACCTTC. It translates to CASSDIRQGVYGYTF. This rearrangement joins TRBV25-1 to TRBJ1-2, with TRBD1 identical over 7 bases. Trimming took 3 bases from V and 4 from J; bases not matched to a gene: 8. Germline CDR1 is MGHDK and CDR2 is SYGVNS. This CDR3 comprises 15 residues.

The CDR3 DNA follows: TGCAGCGTTGAAGTGGGGCTAGCTAAAAATACGCAGTATTTT. It codes for CSVEVGLAKNTQYF. This chain connects TRBV29-1 to TRBJ2-3; D is perhaps TRBD1 or TRBD2 (5 bases each). CDR1 SQVTM and CDR2 ANQGSEA come from the germline V gene. V gave up 1 base and J gave up 7 bases, with 15 bases separating them. The CDR3 sequence is 14 residues long.

V is TRBV29-1 and J is TRBJ2-3, with D unclear. The length of the CDR3 is 13 residues. V was clipped by 5 bases and J by 2 bases, with 11 bases between them. Germline loops: CDR1 SQVTM, CDR2 ANQGSEA. In DNA form, the CDR3 reads TGCAGCGTTAGGCAGTCCCTCACAGATACGCAGTATTTT. This sequence encodes CSVRQSLTDTQYF.

The table lists this clone with a few counts. The chain carries TRBV6-1 and TRBJ2-7; D ambiguous. This CDR3 comprises 13 residues. Germline loops: CDR1 MNHNS, CDR2 SASEGT. V lost 0 bases and J lost 5, with 8 bases in between. The DNA for the CDR3 is TGTGCCAGCAGTGAAGCGCGTAGGAACGAGCAGTACTTC. Translation gives CASSEARRNEQYF.

This chain joins TRBV4-2 and TRBJ2-5; TRBD2 matches 9 bases. The J segment lost 9 bases and the V segment lost 2 bases, leaving 19 bases of the junction unmatched. The CDR3 contains 18 residues. CDR1 and CDR2 (germline): LGHNA, YNFKEQ. The DNA of the CDR3 is TGTGCCAGCAGCCAACCCGGGGGCGCTAGCGGGGACGTTTTGGCCCAGTACTTC. Translating gives CASSQPGGASGDVLAQYF.

This chain joins TRBV29-1 and TRBJ2-3, with a possible D match to TRBD1 (7 bases). The CDR3 is 14 residues long. Germline CDR1 is SQVTM and CDR2 is ANQGSEA. Trimming stripped 8 bases from V and 8 bases from J, with 23 bases between. The CDR3 coding sequence is TGCAGCTTCTCCACGGACAGGCGGGGAGGTACGCAGTATTTT. It yields the protein CSFSTDRRGGTQYF.

The V gene is TRBV19, the J gene TRBJ1-5, with unresolved D. This CDR3 comprises 12 residues. CDR1 and CDR2 from the germline V gene are LNHDA and SQIVND (reference sequence). The V gene lost 3 bases and the J gene lost 6 bases, with 6 bases spanning the gap. Here the CDR3 DNA reads TGTGCCAGTAGTATTGCCGGTCAGCCCCAGCATTTT. Translated, it gives CASSIAGQPQHF.

This chain connects TRBV7-2 to TRBJ2-3, with 7 bases identical to TRBD2. Germline CDR1 is SGHTA and CDR2 is FQGNSA. CDR3 length: 15 amino acids. V shed 1 base, J shed 0 bases, and the junction held 1 base outside the gene matches. The chain's CDR3 is CASSLDGRSTDTQYF. As DNA, the CDR3 is TGTGCCAGCAGCTTAGACGGGAGGAGCACAGATACGCAGTATTTT.

This clone has a handful of counts. The rearrangement links TRBV6-6 to TRBJ2-5, with TRBD2 identical over 7 bases. V lost 4 bases to trimming and J lost 7 bases; unmatched junction nucleotides: 6. CDR1 and CDR2 from the germline V gene are MNHNY and SVGAGI (reference sequence). This CDR3 has 13 amino acids. CDR3 sequence (DNA): TGTGCCAGCAGTTGGGAGGGCGGTGGGACCCAGTACTTC. Translated: CASSWEGGGTQYF.

This clone was recorded only once. V gene TRBV27 combines with J gene TRBJ1-2; 8 bases are a match to TRBD1. Looked up from germline, CDR1 is MNHEY and CDR2 is SMNVEV (reference sequence). V was pared by 5 bases and J by 8 bases, with 7 bases of the junction left unmatched. This CDR3 comprises 13 residues. The chain's CDR3 is CASSRRTGFGYTF. The CDR3 nucleotides read TGTGCCAGCAGTAGGAGGACAGGGTTCGGCTACACCTTC.

This clone was seen a few times. This chain links TRBV29-1 with TRBJ2-3, with TRBD2 matching over 8 bases. Germline V gene data show CDR1 as SQVTM and CDR2 as ANQGSEA. The CDR3 is made up of 16 amino acids. J gave up 0 bases and V 3 bases, and 8 bases lay outside the gene matches. The CDR3 loop reads CSVEGNTGGSTDTQYF. In nucleotides, the CDR3 is TGCAGCGTTGAGGGTAATACGGGAGGGAGCACAGATACGCAGTATTTT.

The chain combines TRBV29-1 with TRBJ1-2, with D tentatively TRBD1 (5 bases). The CDR3 has 14 residues. V lost 3 bases and J lost 4, with 15 bases in between. Germline V CDR1 and CDR2: SQVTM, ANQGSEA. CDR3 sequence reads: CSVDPRVRGYGYTF. The CDR3 nucleotides are TGCAGCGTTGACCCTAGGGTGAGGGGCTATGGCTACACCTTC.

A note on this clone: This may arise from a read error, as a much more abundant clone is one base away. The same CDR3 can be traced to other DNA sequences in this sample. The rearrangement joins TRBV25-1 to TRBJ2-1; D ambiguous. The V gene lost 3 bases and the J gene lost 3 bases, with 0 bases spanning the gap. The CDR3 totals 11 residues. Germline assignment: CDR1 MGHDK and CDR2 SYGVNS. CDR3 in amino acids: CASSDYNEQFF. CDR3 nucleotides: TGTGCCAGCAGTGACTACAATGAGCAGTTCTTC.

This clone was seen a few times. The V and J genes are TRBV18 and TRBJ2-7, with D possibly being TRBD2 (6 bases). Looked up from germline, CDR1 is KGHSH and CDR2 is LQKENI. The V and J ends lost 6 bases and 6 bases respectively, with 18 bases between them. The CDR3 runs to 14 residues. The CDR3 here is CASSWLERASEQYF. CDR3 nucleotide sequence: TGTGCCAGCTCCTGGCTCGAGCGGGCTTCCGAGCAGTACTTC. The entire variable domain, with the rest obtained from reference TRBV18 and TRBJ2-7, is as follows: NAGVMQNPRHLVRRRGQEARLRCSPMKGHSHVYWYRQLPEEGLKFMVYLQKENIIDESGMPKERFSAEFPKEGPSILRIQQVVRGDSAAYFCASSWLERASEQYFGPGTRLTVT.

The rearrangement joins TRBV7-2 to TRBJ2-3, with D perhaps TRBD2 (6 bases). The CDR3 extends over 14 amino acids. Deletions cut 1 base from V and 4 bases from J, with 9 bases between. CDR1 SGHTA and CDR2 FQGNSA come from the germline V gene. The CDR3 loop is CASSLGGLSDTQYF. The CDR3, as DNA: TGTGCCAGCAGCTTAGGGGGACTGTCAGATACGCAGTATTTT.

This chain links TRBV5-6 with TRBJ2-3; D is undetermined. The CDR3 is made up of 14 amino acids. V lost 0 bases, J lost 3 bases, and 8 bases lay in between. The V gene's germline CDR1 is SGHDT and CDR2 YYEEEE. The CDR3 sequence is CASSLGAATDTQYF. As DNA, the CDR3 is TGTGCCAGCAGCTTGGGGGCAGCAACAGATACGCAGTATTTT.

This rearrangement joins TRBV14 to TRBJ1-2, with D perhaps matching TRBD1 (5 bases). This CDR3 is built from 14 residues. Trimming cost V 4 bases and J 3 bases, with 12 bases left between them. The germline V gene encodes CDR1 SGHDN and CDR2 FVKESK. The CDR3, as DNA: TGTGCCAGCAGCCTAGACAGCTACTACTATGGCTACACCTTC. Protein sequence: CASSLDSYYYGYTF.

The V call is TRBV29-1, the J call TRBJ1-2; D is undetermined. Looked up from germline, CDR1 is SQVTM and CDR2 is ANQGSEA. V lost 2 bases, J lost 0 bases, and 7 bases lay in between. The CDR3 is 13 amino acids. CDR3 sequence reads: CSVETGTNYGYTF. The CDR3 coding sequence is TGCAGCGTTGAAACGGGGACTAACTATGGCTACACCTTC.

The chain is built from TRBV5-1 and TRBJ2-7, with 10 bases matching TRBD2. This CDR3 has 18 amino acids. V lost 0 bases, J lost 9 bases, and 18 bases stayed unmatched. Looked up from germline, CDR1 is SGHRS and CDR2 is YFSETQ. CDR3 sequence (DNA): TGCGCCAGCAGCTTGGGGCTAGCGGGAGAAAGGGTCCTACGAACGCAGTACTTC. Its translation is CASSLGLAGERVLRTQYF. Together with reference TRBV5-1 and TRBJ2-7, the CDR3 gives the full variable domain: KAGVTQTPRYLIKTRGQQVTLSCSPISGHRSVSWYQQTPGQGLQFLFEYFSETQRNKGNFPGRFSGRQFSNSRSEMNVSTLELGDSALYLCASSLGLAGERVLRTQYFGPGTRLTVT.

The rearrangement uses TRBV19 and TRBJ2-2; D is possibly TRBD1 (5 bases). V dropped 5 bases and J dropped 6 bases, with 10 bases sitting between them. The CDR3 has 13 residues. CDR1 LNHDA and CDR2 SQIVND come from the germline V gene (reference sequence). The CDR3 DNA reads TGTGCCAGTAGTGCCCAGGGTCCCGGGGAGCTGTTTTTT. Translating it yields CASSAQGPGELFF.